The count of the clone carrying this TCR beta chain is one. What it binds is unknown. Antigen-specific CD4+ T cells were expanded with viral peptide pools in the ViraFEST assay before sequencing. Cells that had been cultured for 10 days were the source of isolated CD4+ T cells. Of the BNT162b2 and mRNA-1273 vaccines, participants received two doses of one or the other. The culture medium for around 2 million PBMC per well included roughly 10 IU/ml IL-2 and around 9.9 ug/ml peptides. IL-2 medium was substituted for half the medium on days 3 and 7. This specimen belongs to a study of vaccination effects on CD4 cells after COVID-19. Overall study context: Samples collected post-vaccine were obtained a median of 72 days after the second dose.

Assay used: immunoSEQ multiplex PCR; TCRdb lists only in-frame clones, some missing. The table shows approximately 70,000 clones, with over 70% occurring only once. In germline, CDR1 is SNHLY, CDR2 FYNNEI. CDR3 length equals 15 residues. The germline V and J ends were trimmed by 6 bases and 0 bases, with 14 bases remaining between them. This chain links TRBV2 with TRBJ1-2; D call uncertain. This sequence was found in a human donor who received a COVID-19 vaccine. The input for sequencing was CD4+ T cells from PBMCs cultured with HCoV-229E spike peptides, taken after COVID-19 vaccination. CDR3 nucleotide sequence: TGTGCCAGCAGAGCAGGCTCTACGTCTAACTATGGCTACACCTTC. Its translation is CASRAGSTSNYGYTF.